These T cell receptor beta chains were read from a single sample in a study of blood T cell repertoires in COVID-19. TCRdb's copy holds only in-frame clones and misses some; the assay was immunoSEQ multiplex PCR. This sample carries 95,000 to 150,000 clones, 79% of them seen once, and the ten largest clones take under 5%. What was sequenced was peripheral blood. The receptors shown here come from a woman of 80 years or more with acute or convalescent COVID-19. The CDR3 runs from the conserved cysteine through the conserved F or W. D genes are given only for firm matches. Where a row states a size, it is once, few, many or the class of an expanded clone; other rows omit it.

>-|TRBD1|TRBJ2-7|TRBV18
TGTGCCAGCTCACCACCCTCGACAGGGAACGAGCAGTACTTC
CASSPPSTGNEQYF
>-|-|TRBJ1-4|TRBV10-2
TGCGCCAGCAGTGAGAGGGGGAATTTTGCAACTAATGAAAAACTGTTTTTT
CASSERGNFATNEKLFF
>-|-|TRBJ1-6|TRBV12-5
TGTGCTAGTGGTTTGGTACTCGGAGGGGGGGGTGGATCACCCCTCCACTTT
CASGLVLGGGGGSPLHF
>-|-|TRBJ1-2|TRBV20-1
TGCAGTGCTAGTAGGGGATATGGCTACACCTTC
CSASRGYGYTF
>-|-|TRBJ2-5|TRBV3-1/TRBV3-2
TGTGCCAGCAGCCGACAGAGAAGACAAGAGACCCAGTACTTC
CASSRQRRQETQYF
>-|TRBD1|TRBJ2-2|TRBV24-1
TGTGCCACCAGTGACGCCGGGACAGGGGACACCGGGGAGCTGTTTTTT
CATSDAGTGDTGELFF
>-|TRBD1|TRBJ1-3|TRBV7-9
TGTGCCAGCAGCTTCCAAGGACAGGAGGGAGGAAACACCATATATTTT
CASSFQGQEGGNTIYF
>-|TRBD2|TRBJ2-1|TRBV24-1
TGTGCCACCAGCCAAACTAGCGGGAGTAACAATGAGCAGTTCTTC
CATSQTSGSNNEQFF
>-|TRBD2|TRBJ2-1|TRBV3-1/TRBV3-2
TGTGCCAGCAGCTCCCGTTCGACTAGCGGGAGGGCCAGTGAGCAGTTCTTC
CASSSRSTSGRASEQFF
>once|TRBD1|TRBJ1-5|TRBV30
TGTGCCTGGACTCCCTCCAGGGGGCCAGGGAGCAATCAGCCCCAGCATTTT
CAWTPSRGPGSNQPQHF